These 7 T cell receptor beta chains were sequenced from one sample in a study of cytomegalovirus exposure and HLA in healthy donors. The PCR was carried out with 60 Vbeta primers and 13 Jbeta primers. The data were produced by immunoSEQ multiplex PCR, yet TCRdb's version contains in-frame clones alone and is incomplete. The sample yields about 170,000 clones, roughly 80% seen once. Sequencing used PBMCs. The receptor source for this set is a boy younger than 10 in good health and CMV-seronegative.

The V gene is TRBV21-1, the J gene TRBJ2-2; the table's D call TRBD2 went unverified against the DNA. TRBV21-1 is classified as a pseudogene. The length of the CDR3 is 19 residues. The CDR3 is CASSKKIVASGRASGELFF. The CDR3 DNA follows: TGTGCCAGCAGCAAAAAGATTGTGGCGAGCGGGAGGGCCTCCGGGGAGCTGTTTTTT.

The rearrangement joins TRBV7-8 to TRBJ1-1, with a tentative D call TRBD1 (6 bases). With 5 bases removed from V and 1 base from J, the gap between germline ends came to 14 bases. CDR3 length: 15 residues. Germline V gives CDR1 SGHVS, CDR2 FQNEAQ. The CDR3 loop is CASSITKTGNTEAFF. The CDR3 DNA reads TGTGCCAGCAGCATAACAAAGACAGGGAACACTGAAGCTTTCTTT.

The gene calls are TRBV28 and TRBJ1-2; the D gene is possibly TRBD1 (5 bases). The CDR3 extends over 15 amino acids. Per the germline V gene, CDR1 is MDHEN and CDR2 is SYDVKM. Trimming cost V 4 bases and J 6 bases, with 18 bases left between them. This CDR3 is CASSSGLFGGNGYTF. Here the CDR3 DNA reads TGTGCCAGCAGTTCCGGGCTGTTCGGGGGGAATGGCTACACCTTC.

The genes are TRBV5-1 and TRBJ2-2; 10 bases agree with TRBD2. The J segment lost 7 bases and the V segment lost 0 bases, leaving 6 bases of the junction unmatched. The V gene's germline CDR1 is SGHRS and CDR2 YFSETQ. The CDR3 contains 16 residues. This CDR3 is CASSLEGLASIGELFF. CDR3 nucleotide sequence: TGCGCCAGCAGCTTGGAGGGACTAGCGAGTATCGGGGAGCTGTTTTTT. The full variable domain, completed using reference TRBV5-1 and TRBJ2-2, is KAGVTQTPRYLIKTRGQQVTLSCSPISGHRSVSWYQQTPGQGLQFLFEYFSETQRNKGNFPGRFSGRQFSNSRSEMNVSTLELGDSALYLCASSLEGLASIGELFFGEGSRLTVL.

This rearrangement joins TRBV12-5 to TRBJ2-3; the match to TRBD2 covers 7 bases. V shed 11 bases and J 0 bases; nucleotides not matched to a gene: 8. Germline CDR1 reads LGHNT; CDR2 reads FRNRAP. CDR3 length: 14 residues. CDR3 sequence (DNA): TGTGCTGGGGGGGACGGACTGAGCACAGATACGCAGTATTTT. Protein sequence: CAGGDGLSTDTQYF.

This chain uses TRBV5-1 with TRBJ2-5; 11 bases agree with TRBD1. V lost 5 bases, J lost 4 bases, and 7 bases stayed unmatched. The germline gives CDR1 SGHRS, CDR2 YFSETQ. This CDR3 region has 15 residues. The CDR3 region is CASRGQGAFGETQYF. The CDR3 DNA follows: TGCGCCAGCAGAGGACAGGGGGCTTTTGGAGAGACCCAGTACTTC.

This sequence joins TRBV10-3 and TRBJ1-2, with D unclear. Germline values: CDR1 ENHRY, CDR2 SYGVKD. The CDR3 runs to 14 residues. V lost 4 bases, J lost 4 bases, and 13 bases lay in between. CDR3 in amino acids: CAISVSEGGYGYTF. CDR3 sequence (DNA): TGTGCCATCAGTGTCTCTGAGGGAGGCTATGGCTACACCTTC.